This is a list of T cell receptor beta chains from one sample in a study of Graves' ophthalmopathy and Graves' hyperthyroidism. TCRdb itself ran the multiplex PCR reads through MiXCR, one entry per CDR3 protein. The data show 500,000 to 800,000 distinct CDR3 sequences, just over 40% seen once. Sequencing was performed on peripheral blood. Every receptor here comes from an adult man with Graves' ophthalmopathy. The CDR3 runs from the conserved cysteine through the conserved F or W. The D gene is left open where the match is weak. Clone size is not always given. Where it is, it says once, few, many or a class for expanded clones.

V	J	D	size	CDR3	DNA
TRBV5-1	TRBJ2-7	TRBD2	NA	CASPRTSGVYEQYF	TGCGCCAGCCCGCGGACTAGCGGGGTCTACGAGCAGTACTTC
TRBV2	TRBJ2-7	TRBD1	NA	CASEQDGTGFYEQYF	TGTGCCAGCGAGCAGGACGGGACAGGGTTTTACGAGCAGTACTTC
TRBV10-3	TRBJ2-6	NA	many	CASTIPGANVLTF	TGTGCCAGCACTATTCCTGGGGCCAACGTCCTGACTTTC
TRBV4-2	TRBJ2-3	NA	NA	CASSPRPTTDTQYF	TGTGCCAGCAGCCCGAGACCCACCACAGATACGCAGTATTTT
TRBV12-3/TRBV12-4	TRBJ2-5	NA	NA	CAGSLGQFQETQYF	TGTGCCGGCAGTTTAGGACAGTTCCAAGAGACCCAGTACTTC
TRBV2	TRBJ1-2	TRBD1	many	CASSTAGTGTYGYTF	TGTGCCAGCAGTACCGCAGGGACAGGGACCTATGGCTACACCTTC
TRBV4-1	TRBJ1-2	NA	NA	CASSRNGYGYTF	TGCGCCAGCAGTCGGAACGGCTATGGCTACACCTTC
TRBV9	TRBJ2-7	NA	few	CASSVASREPHEQYF	TGTGCCAGCAGCGTAGCTTCCCGGGAGCCCCACGAGCAGTACTTC
TRBV10-3	TRBJ1-2	NA	many	CAISAPGAPGGYTF	TGTGCCATCAGTGCCCCAGGGGCCCCGGGAGGCTACACCTTC
TRBV13	TRBJ2-5	NA	NA	CASSASRGRRQETQYF	TGTGCCAGCAGCGCCTCTAGAGGTCGGCGGCAAGAGACCCAGTACTTC
TRBV12-3/TRBV12-4	TRBJ1-1	NA	many	CASRPRGGTEAFF	TGTGCCAGCAGGCCCAGGGGTGGAACTGAAGCTTTCTTT
TRBV7-9	TRBJ2-2	TRBD1	few	CASSRPGQGLTGELFF	TGTGCCAGCAGCCGACCGGGACAGGGGTTAACCGGGGAGCTGTTTTTT
TRBV15	TRBJ2-6	NA	NA	CATSSEVRGANVLTF	TGTGCCACCAGCAGTGAGGTTCGTGGGGCCAACGTCCTGACTTTC
TRBV2	TRBJ2-5	TRBD1	NA	CARDLDRVLETQYF	TGTGCTAGAGATCTGGACAGGGTTTTGGAGACCCAGTACTTC
TRBV7-2	TRBJ2-7	NA	many	CASSSFVGEQYF	TGTGCCAGCAGCTCCTTCGTTGGCGAGCAGTACTTC
TRBV29-1	TRBJ2-5	TRBD1	few	CSAATGLETQYF	TGCAGCGCCGCGACAGGGCTGGAGACCCAGTACTTC
TRBV10-3	TRBJ1-2	NA	many	CASTGGYYGYTF	TGTGCCTCGACCGGGGGGTACTATGGCTACACCTTC